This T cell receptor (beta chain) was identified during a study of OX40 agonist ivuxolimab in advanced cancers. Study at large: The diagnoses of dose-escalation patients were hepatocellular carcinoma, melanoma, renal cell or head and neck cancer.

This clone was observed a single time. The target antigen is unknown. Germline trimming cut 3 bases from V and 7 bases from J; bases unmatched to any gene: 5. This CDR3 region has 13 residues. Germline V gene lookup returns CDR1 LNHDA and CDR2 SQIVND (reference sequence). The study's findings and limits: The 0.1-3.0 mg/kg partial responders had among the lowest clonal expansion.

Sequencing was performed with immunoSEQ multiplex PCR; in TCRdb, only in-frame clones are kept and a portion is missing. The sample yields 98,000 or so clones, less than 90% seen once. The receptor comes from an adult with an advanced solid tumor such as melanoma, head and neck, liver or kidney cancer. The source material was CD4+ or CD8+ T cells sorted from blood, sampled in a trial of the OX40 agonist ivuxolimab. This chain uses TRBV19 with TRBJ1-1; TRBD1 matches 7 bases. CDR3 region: CASSINRDSEAFF. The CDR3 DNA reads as TGTGCCAGTAGTATCAATCGGGACAGTGAAGCTTTCTTT. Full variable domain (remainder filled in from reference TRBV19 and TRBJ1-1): DGGITQSPKYLFRKEGQNVTLSCEQNLNHDAMYWYRQDPGQGLRLIYYSQIVNDFQKGDIAEGYSVSREKKESFPLTVTSAQKNPTAFYLCASSINRDSEAFFGQGTRLTVV.